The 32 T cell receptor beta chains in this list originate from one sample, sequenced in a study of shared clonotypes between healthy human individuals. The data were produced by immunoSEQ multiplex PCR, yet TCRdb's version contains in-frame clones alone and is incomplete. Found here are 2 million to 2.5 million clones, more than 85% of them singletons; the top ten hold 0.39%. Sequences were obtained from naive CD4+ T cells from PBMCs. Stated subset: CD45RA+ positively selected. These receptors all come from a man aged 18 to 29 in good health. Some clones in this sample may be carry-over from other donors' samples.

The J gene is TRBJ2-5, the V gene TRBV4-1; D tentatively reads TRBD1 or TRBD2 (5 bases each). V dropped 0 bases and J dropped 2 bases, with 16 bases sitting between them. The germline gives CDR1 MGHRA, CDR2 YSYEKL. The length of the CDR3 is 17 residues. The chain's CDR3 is CASSQEERGAAQETQYF. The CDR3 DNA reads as TGCGCCAGCAGCCAAGAAGAGAGGGGAGCGGCACAAGAGACCCAGTACTTC.

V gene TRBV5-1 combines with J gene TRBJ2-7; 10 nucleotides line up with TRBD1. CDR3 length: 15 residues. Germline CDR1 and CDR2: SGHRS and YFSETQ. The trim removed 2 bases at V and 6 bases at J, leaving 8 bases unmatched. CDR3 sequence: CASSFWDRGAGEQYF. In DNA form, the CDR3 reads TGCGCCAGCAGCTTCTGGGACAGGGGTGCGGGCGAGCAGTACTTC.

The CDR3 spells CASTVAEKLFF. The DNA of the CDR3 is TGTGCCAGCACCGTAGCCGAAAAACTGTTTTTT. The V call is TRBV2, the J call TRBJ1-4; D call uncertain. V was shortened by 7 bases and J by 8 bases, with 8 bases between the two germline ends. Germline CDR1 reads SNHLY; CDR2 reads FYNNEI. The CDR3 has 11 amino acids.

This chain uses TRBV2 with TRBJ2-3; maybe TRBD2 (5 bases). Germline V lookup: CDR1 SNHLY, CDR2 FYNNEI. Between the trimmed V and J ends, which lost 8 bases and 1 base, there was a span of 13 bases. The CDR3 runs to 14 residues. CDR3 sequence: CASGLLARTDTQYF. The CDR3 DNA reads TGTGCCAGCGGGCTATTAGCGCGCACAGATACGCAGTATTTT.

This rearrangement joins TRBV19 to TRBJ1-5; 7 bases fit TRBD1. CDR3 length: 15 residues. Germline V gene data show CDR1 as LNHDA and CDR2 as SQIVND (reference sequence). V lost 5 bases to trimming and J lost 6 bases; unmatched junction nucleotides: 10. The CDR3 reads CASSQTGTVFQPQHF. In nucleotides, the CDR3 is TGTGCCAGTAGTCAGACCGGGACAGTCTTTCAGCCCCAGCATTTT.

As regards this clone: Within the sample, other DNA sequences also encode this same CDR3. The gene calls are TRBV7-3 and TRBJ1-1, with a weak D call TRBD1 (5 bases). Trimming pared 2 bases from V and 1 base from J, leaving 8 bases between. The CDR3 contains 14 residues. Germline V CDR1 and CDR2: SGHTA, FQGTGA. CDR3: CASSLQGPNTEAFF. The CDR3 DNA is TGTGCCAGCAGCTTACAGGGTCCGAACACTGAAGCTTTCTTT.

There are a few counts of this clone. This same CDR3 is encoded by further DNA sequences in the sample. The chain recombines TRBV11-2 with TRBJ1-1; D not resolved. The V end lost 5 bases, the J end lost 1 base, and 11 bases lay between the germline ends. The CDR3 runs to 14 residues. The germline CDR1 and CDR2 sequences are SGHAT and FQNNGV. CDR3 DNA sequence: TGTGCCAGCAGCCTCCTTCGGGGGAACACTGAAGCTTTCTTT. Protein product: CASSLLRGNTEAFF.

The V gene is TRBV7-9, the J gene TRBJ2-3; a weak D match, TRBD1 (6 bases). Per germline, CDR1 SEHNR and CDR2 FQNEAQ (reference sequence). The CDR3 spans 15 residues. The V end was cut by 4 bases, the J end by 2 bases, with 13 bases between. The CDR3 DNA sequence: TGTGCCAGCAGCTCAGGGGCGTCGGCCACAGATACGCAGTATTTT. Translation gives CASSSGASATDTQYF.

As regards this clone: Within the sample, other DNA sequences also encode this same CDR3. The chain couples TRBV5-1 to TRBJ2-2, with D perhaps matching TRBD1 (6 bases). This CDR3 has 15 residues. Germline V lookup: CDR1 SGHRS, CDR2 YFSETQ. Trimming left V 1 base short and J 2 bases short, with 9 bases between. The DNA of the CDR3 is TGCGCCAGCAGCTTGTCAGGGGCCAACACCGGGGAGCTGTTTTTT. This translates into CASSLSGANTGELFF.

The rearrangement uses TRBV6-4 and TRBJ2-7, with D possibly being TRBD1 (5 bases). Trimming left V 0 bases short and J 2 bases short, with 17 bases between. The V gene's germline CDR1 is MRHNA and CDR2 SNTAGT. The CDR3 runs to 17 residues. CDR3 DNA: TGTGCCAGCAGTGACTCCCCCTGGCAGGGAAGGACCTACGAGCAGTACTTC. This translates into CASSDSPWQGRTYEQYF.

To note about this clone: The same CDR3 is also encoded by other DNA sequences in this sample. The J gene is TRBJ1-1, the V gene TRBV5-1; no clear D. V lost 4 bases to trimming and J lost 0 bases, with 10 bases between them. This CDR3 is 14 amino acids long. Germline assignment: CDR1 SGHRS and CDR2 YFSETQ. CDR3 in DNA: TGCGCCAGCAGCCTCTTGGCACTGAACACTGAAGCTTTCTTT. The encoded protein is CASSLLALNTEAFF. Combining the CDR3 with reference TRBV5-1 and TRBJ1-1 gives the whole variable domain KAGVTQTPRYLIKTRGQQVTLSCSPISGHRSVSWYQQTPGQGLQFLFEYFSETQRNKGNFPGRFSGRQFSNSRSEMNVSTLELGDSALYLCASSLLALNTEAFFGQGTRLTVV.

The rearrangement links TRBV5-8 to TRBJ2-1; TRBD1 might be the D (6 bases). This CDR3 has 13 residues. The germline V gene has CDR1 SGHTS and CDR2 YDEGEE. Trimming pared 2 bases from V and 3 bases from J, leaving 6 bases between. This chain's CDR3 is CASSLGGYNEQFF. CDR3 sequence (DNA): TGTGCCAGCAGCTTAGGGGGCTACAATGAGCAGTTCTTC.

The CDR3 bases are TGTGCCAGCACCGAAAGCCAGGGGACTGGAAACACCATATATTTT. Translated, it gives CASTESQGTGNTIYF. The rearrangement joins TRBV28 to TRBJ1-3, with a weak D call TRBD1 (6 bases). The CDR3 length is 15 residues. Germline V lookup: CDR1 MDHEN, CDR2 SYDVKM. Trimming removed 7 bases from V and 2 bases from J, with 15 bases in between.

The CDR3 protein is CASSLDRNAEQYF. The CDR3 nucleotides are TGTGCCAGCAGCTTAGATCGGAACGCCGAGCAGTACTTC. This chain uses TRBV11-3 with TRBJ2-7; D is unresolved. The CDR3 extends over 13 amino acids. V dropped 0 bases and J dropped 6 bases, with 9 bases sitting between them. Germline-derived CDR1 and CDR2 are SGHNT and YENEEA.

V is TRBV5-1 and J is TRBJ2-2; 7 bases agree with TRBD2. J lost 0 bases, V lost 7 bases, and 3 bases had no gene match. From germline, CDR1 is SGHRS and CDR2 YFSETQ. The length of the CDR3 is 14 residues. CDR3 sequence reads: CASRLAANTGELFF. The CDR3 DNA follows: TGCGCCAGCCGGCTAGCGGCGAACACCGGGGAGCTGTTTTTT. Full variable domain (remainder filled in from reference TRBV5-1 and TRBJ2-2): KAGVTQTPRYLIKTRGQQVTLSCSPISGHRSVSWYQQTPGQGLQFLFEYFSETQRNKGNFPGRFSGRQFSNSRSEMNVSTLELGDSALYLCASRLAANTGELFFGEGSRLTVL.

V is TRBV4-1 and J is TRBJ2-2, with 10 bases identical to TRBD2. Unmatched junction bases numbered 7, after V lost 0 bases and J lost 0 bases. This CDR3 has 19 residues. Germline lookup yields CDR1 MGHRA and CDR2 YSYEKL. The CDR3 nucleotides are TGCGCCAGCAGCCAAGATCCCCTAGCGGGAGCGGCGAACACCGGGGAGCTGTTTTTT. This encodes CASSQDPLAGAANTGELFF.

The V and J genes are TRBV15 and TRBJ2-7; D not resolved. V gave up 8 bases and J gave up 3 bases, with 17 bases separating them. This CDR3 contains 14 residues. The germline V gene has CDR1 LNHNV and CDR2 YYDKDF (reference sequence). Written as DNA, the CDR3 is TGTGCCACCGCTCGGAAAGGACCAATCTACGAGCAGTACTTC. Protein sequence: CATARKGPIYEQYF.

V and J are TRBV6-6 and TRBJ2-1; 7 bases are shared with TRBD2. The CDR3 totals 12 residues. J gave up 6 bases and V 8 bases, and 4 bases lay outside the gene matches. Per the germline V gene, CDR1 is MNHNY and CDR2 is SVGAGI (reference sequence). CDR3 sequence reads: CASSASGNEQFF. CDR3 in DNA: TGTGCCAGCTCGGCTAGCGGCAATGAGCAGTTCTTC.

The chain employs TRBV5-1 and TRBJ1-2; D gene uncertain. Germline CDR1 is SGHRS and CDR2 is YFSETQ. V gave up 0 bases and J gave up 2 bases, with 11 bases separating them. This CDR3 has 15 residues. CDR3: CASSLEEKGNYGYTF. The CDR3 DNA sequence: TGCGCCAGCAGCTTGGAAGAAAAGGGAAACTATGGCTACACCTTC.

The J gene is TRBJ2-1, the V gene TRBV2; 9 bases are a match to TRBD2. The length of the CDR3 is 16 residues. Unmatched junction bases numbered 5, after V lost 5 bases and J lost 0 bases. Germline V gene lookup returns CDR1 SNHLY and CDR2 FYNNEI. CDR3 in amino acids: CASSQKRGDSYNEQFF. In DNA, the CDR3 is TGTGCCAGCAGTCAAAAGCGGGGGGACTCCTACAATGAGCAGTTCTTC. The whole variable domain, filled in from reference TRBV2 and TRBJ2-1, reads EPEVTQTPSHQVTQMGQEVILRCVPISNHLYFYWYRQILGQKVEFLVSFYNNEISEKSEIFDDQFSVERPDGSNFTLKIRSTKLEDSAMYFCASSQKRGDSYNEQFFGPGTRLTVL.

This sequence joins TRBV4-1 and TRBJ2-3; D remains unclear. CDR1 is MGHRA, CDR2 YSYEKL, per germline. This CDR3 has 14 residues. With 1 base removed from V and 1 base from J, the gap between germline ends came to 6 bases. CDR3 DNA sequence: TGCGCCAGCAGCCAAGCTGAACGCACAGATACGCAGTATTTT. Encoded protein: CASSQAERTDTQYF.

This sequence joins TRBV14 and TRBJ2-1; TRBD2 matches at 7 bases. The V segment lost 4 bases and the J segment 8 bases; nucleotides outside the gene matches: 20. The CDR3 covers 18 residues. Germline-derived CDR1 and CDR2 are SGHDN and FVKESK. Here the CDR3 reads CASSLGPSAATAGDEQFF. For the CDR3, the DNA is TGTGCCAGCAGCCTCGGTCCGAGCGCAGCCACGGCGGGGGATGAGCAGTTCTTC.

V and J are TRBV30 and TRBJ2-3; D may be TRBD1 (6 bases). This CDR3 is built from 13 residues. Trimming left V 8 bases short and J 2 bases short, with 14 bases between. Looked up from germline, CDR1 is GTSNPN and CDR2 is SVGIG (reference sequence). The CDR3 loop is CARQENPTDTQYF. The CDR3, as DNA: TGTGCCAGACAGGAGAACCCCACAGATACGCAGTATTTT.

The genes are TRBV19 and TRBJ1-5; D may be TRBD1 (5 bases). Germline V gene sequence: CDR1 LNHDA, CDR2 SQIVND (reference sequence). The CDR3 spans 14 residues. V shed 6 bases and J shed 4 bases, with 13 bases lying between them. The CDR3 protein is CASSRSGGNQPQHF. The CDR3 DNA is TGTGCCAGTAGCCGGTCGGGGGGGAATCAGCCCCAGCATTTT.

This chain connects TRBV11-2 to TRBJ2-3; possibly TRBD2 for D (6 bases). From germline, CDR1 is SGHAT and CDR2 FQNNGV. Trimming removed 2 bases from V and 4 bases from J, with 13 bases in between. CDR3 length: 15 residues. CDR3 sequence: CASSLSSGRADTQYF. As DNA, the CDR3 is TGTGCCAGCAGCTTATCGTCCGGGAGAGCAGATACGCAGTATTTT.

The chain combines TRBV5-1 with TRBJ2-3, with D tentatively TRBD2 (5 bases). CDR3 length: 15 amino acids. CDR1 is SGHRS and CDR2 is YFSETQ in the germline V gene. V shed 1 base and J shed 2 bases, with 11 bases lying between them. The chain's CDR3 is CASSLSGFFTDTQYF. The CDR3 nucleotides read TGCGCCAGCAGCTTGAGCGGATTCTTCACAGATACGCAGTATTTT.

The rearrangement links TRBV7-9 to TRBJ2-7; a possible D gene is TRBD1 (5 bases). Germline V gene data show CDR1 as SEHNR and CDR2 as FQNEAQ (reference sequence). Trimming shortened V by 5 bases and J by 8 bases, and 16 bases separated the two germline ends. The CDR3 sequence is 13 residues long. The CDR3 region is CASSQNQGFQQYF. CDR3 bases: TGTGCCAGCAGCCAAAACCAGGGTTTCCAGCAGTACTTC.

CDR3 coding DNA: TGTGCCAGCAGCACAGACCCAGGGTTAACCGGGGAGCTGTTTTTT. It encodes CASSTDPGLTGELFF. This chain uses TRBV13 with TRBJ2-2; weak D call: TRBD1 (5 bases). The germline gives CDR1 PRHDT, CDR2 FYEKMQ (reference sequence). V was clipped by 5 bases and J by 5 bases, with 15 bases between them. The CDR3 is made up of 15 amino acids.

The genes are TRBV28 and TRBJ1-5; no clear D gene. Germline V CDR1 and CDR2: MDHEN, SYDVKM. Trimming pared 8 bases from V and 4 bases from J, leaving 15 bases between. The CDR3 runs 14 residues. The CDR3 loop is CASSRDTLNQPQHF. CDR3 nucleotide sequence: TGTGCCAGCTCTCGGGATACTTTGAATCAGCCCCAGCATTTT.

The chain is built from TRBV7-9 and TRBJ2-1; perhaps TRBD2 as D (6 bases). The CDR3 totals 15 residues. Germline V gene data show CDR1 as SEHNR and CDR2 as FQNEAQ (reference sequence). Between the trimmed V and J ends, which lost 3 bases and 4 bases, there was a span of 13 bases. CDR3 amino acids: CASSFGSSPYNEQFF. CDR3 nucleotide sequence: TGTGCCAGCAGCTTCGGGAGCTCACCGTACAATGAGCAGTTCTTC.

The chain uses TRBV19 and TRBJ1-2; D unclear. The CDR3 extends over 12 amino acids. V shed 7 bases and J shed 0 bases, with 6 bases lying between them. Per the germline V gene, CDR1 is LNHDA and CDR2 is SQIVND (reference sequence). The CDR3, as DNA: TGTGCCAGTAAATCTTCTAACTATGGCTACACCTTC. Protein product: CASKSSNYGYTF.

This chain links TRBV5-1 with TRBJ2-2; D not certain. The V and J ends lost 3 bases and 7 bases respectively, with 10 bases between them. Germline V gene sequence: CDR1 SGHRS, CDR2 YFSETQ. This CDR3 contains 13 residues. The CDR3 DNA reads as TGCGCCAGCAGCTCGCCGGAAGGCGGGGAGCTGTTTTTT. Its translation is CASSSPEGGELFF.